The clone carrying this T cell receptor beta chain was found a few times. Its antigen is unidentified. This specimen comes from a study of STAT5B mutations in CD4+ large granular lymphocyte leukemia. General observations from the study: Main leukemic clonotypes were patient-specific, but about 25% appeared at low frequency elsewhere.

The length of the CDR3 is 16 residues. Deletions cut 1 base from V and 2 bases from J, with 15 bases between. The germline CDR1 and CDR2 sequences are MGHRA and YSYEKL. Profiled with immunoSEQ multiplex PCR; TCRdb holds only in-frame clones, not every one. Here the sample spans 20,000 to 25,000 clones, 82% being singletons. The clonotype comes from a human donor in good health. The sequencing sample was made of CD4+ T cells from blood buffy coats. This sequence joins TRBV4-1 and TRBJ2-7; TRBD2 is a possible D gene (6 bases). In DNA, the CDR3 is TGCGCCAGCAGCCAAGCCTCCACTAGCAACGCCTACGAGCAGTACTTC. Translation gives CASSQASTSNAYEQYF.